This entry describes one TCR beta chain. A read error may produce the germline difference seen at one junction end. In germline, CDR1 is LGHNA, CDR2 YSLEER. The CDR3 spans 17 residues. The data are from a study of blood T cells in healthy people across ages. A second PCR of roughly 7 to 11 cycles used a sample-barcoded 5' primer and a J-beta primer mix. TCRdb reprocessed the 5' RACE reads with MiXCR, giving one entry per CDR3 protein. The sample consists of over 1.5 million distinct CDR3 sequences, around half of them appearing once. The chain uses TRBV4-3 and TRBJ2-3; D is perhaps TRBD2 (7 bases). Sequencing was performed on blood. The TCR was taken from a woman in her thirties or forties in good health. CDR3 DNA sequence: TGCCCCAGCAGCCAAGAGGCGGGGGCAAACTTGCAAGATACGCAGTATTTT. It yields the protein CPSSQEAGANLQDTQYF.